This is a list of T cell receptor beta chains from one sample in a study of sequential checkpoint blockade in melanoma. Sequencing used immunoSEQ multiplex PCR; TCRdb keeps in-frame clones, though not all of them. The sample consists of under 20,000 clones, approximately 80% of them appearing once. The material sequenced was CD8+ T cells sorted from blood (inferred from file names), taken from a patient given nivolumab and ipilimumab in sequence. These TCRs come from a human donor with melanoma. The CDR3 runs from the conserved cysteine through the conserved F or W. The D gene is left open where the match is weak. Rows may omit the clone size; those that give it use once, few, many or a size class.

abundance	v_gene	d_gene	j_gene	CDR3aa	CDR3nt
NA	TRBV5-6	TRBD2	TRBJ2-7	CASSFMSGASYEQYF	TGTGCCAGCAGCTTTATGAGCGGGGCATCCTACGAGCAGTACTTC
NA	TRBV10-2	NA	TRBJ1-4	CASSESGESEKLFF	TGCGCCAGCAGTGAGTCGGGAGAATCCGAAAAACTGTTTTTT
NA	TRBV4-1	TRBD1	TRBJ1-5	CASSLGTGVRNQPQHF	TGCGCCAGCAGCCTAGGGACAGGGGTCCGCAATCAGCCCCAGCATTTT
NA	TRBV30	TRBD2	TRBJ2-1	CAWSIEGGPWNEQFF	TGTGCCTGGAGTATTGAGGGAGGGCCGTGGAATGAGCAGTTCTTC
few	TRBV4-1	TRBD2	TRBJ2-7	CASSQDPAGGPDEQYF	TGCGCCAGCAGCCAAGATCCGGCGGGAGGGCCCGACGAGCAGTACTTC
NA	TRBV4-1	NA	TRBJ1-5	CASSQGGRVRGDQPQHF	TGCGCCAGCAGCCAAGGTGGGAGAGTTCGGGGGGATCAGCCCCAGCATTTT
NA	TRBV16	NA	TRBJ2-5	CASSQDWTTLQETQYF	TGTGCCAGCAGCCAAGATTGGACAACCCTCCAAGAGACCCAGTACTTC
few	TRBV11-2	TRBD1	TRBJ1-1	CASSLTGASTLEAFF	TGTGCCAGCAGCTTAACAGGGGCTTCGACATTGGAAGCTTTCTTT
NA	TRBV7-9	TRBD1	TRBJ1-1	CAHSPAGGLGTEAFF	TGTGCCCATTCCCCGGCAGGGGGCTTGGGCACTGAAGCTTTCTTT
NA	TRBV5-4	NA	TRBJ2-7	CASSLAGQRAYEQYF	TGTGCCAGCAGCTTGGCCGGACAACGGGCCTACGAGCAGTACTTC
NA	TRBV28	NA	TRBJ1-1	CASSVIGRDTEAFF	TGTGCCAGCAGCGTTATTGGGAGGGACACTGAAGCTTTCTTT
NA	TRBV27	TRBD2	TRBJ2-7	CASSAGTSGSGSYEQYF	TGTGCCAGCAGCGCCGGGACTAGCGGGAGCGGGTCCTACGAGCAGTACTTC
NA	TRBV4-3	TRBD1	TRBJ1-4	CASSRPRQGTPNEKLFF	TGCGCCAGCAGCCGTCCGAGACAGGGGACCCCTAATGAAAAACTGTTTTTT
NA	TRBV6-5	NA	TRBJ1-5	CASSQNQPQHF	TGTGCCAGCAGTCAAAATCAGCCCCAGCATTTT
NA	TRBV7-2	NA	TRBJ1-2	CASSGGLGGGSYGYTF	TGTGCCAGCAGCGGGGGGCTAGGCGGGGGGAGCTATGGCTACACCTTC
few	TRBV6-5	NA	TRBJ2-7	CASSALLSGEQYF	TGTGCCAGCAGTGCCTTACTCTCGGGCGAGCAGTACTTC
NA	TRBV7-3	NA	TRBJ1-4	CASSSTGGEKLFF	TGTGCCAGCAGCTCGACAGGAGGTGAAAAACTGTTTTTT
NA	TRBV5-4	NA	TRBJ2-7	CASSASLAQTYEQYF	TGTGCCAGCAGCGCTTCTTTAGCGCAAACCTACGAGCAGTACTTC
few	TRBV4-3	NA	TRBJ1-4	CASSQEYPATNEKLFF	TGCGCCAGCAGCCAAGAGTATCCGGCAACTAATGAAAAACTGTTTTTT
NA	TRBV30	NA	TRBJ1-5	CAWSVQGSNQPQHF	TGTGCCTGGAGTGTACAGGGTAGCAATCAGCCCCAGCATTTT
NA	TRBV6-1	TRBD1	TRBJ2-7	CASSESGTDEQYF	TGTGCCAGCAGTGAGTCAGGGACAGACGAGCAGTACTTC
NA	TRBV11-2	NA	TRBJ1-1	CASTRGGWNTEAFF	TGTGCCAGCACTCGGGGGGGATGGAACACTGAAGCTTTCTTT